The clone carrying this T cell receptor (beta chain) was found many times. The antigen remains undetermined. The sample comes from a study of T cells in Graves' hyperthyroidism and ophthalmopathy. The CDR3 sequence is 13 residues long. Trimming stripped 6 bases from V and 7 bases from J, with 13 bases between. CDR1 SNHLY and CDR2 FYNNEI come from the germline V gene. Amplification of TCR beta CDR3 regions was performed using RNA transcripts as template. The TCR CDR3 first-round RT-PCR relied on the HTBI primer set. One entry per CDR3 protein, called by TCRdb with MiXCR from the multiplex PCR reads. The profile covers 400,000 to 500,000 distinct CDR3 sequences, with 14% to 15% appearing a single time and under 15% taken by the ten largest. Overall study findings and caveats: In the blood, most expanded thyroid clonotypes above 0.001 appeared as well. Model output signaled ophthalmopathy a median around 5.9 months ahead of onset.

The specimen was blood. The genes are TRBV2 and TRBJ2-1; the D call may be TRBD1 or TRBD2 (5 bases each). This receptor was identified in a man younger than 35 with Graves' ophthalmopathy. CDR3 nucleotides: TGTGCCAGCAGGGGACCCTCTGGGAATGAGCAGTTCTTC. Amino acids: CASRGPSGNEQFF. The full variable domain, in which reference TRBV2 and TRBJ2-1 provide the parts outside the CDR3, is EPEVTQTPSHQVTQMGQEVILRCVPISNHLYFYWYRQILGQKVEFLVSFYNNEISEKSEIFDDQFSVERPDGSNFTLKIRSTKLEDSAMYFCASRGPSGNEQFFGPGTRLTVL.